This T cell receptor (beta chain) was sequenced for a study of hypomethylating agent response in myelodysplastic syndrome. About the study: Patients with myelodysplastic syndrome were fewer than 10 male and 2 female. Responders were roughly 6 patients with complete response or hematologic improvement; roughly 5 were non-responders. Findings and caveats of the study: Non-responders showed more contracted clonotypes post-treatment, while responders showed more novel ones.

The repertoire was sequenced with immunoSEQ multiplex PCR; TCRdb's copy has only in-frame clones and lacks some. This sample has about 5,400 clones, with approximately 91% found just once. T-cell subsets were not sorted; bulk bone marrow was analyzed. This clone was seen more than once but under ten times. Its antigen is not known. The germline gives CDR1 MGHRA, CDR2 YSYEKL. This CDR3 spans 19 amino acids. V dropped 1 base and J dropped 4; count of bases not matched to a gene: 8. This sequence joins TRBV4-1 and TRBJ2-6; 12 bases match TRBD2. The clonotype comes from a human donor with myelodysplastic syndrome. The starting material was bone marrow, obtained before or after starting hypomethylating agent treatment for myelodysplastic syndrome (not recorded which). The CDR3 DNA reads as TGCGCCAGCAGCCAAGTACCTAGCGGGGGGGCGGGAGGGGCCAACGTCCTGACTTTC. As protein: CASSQVPSGGAGGANVLTF.